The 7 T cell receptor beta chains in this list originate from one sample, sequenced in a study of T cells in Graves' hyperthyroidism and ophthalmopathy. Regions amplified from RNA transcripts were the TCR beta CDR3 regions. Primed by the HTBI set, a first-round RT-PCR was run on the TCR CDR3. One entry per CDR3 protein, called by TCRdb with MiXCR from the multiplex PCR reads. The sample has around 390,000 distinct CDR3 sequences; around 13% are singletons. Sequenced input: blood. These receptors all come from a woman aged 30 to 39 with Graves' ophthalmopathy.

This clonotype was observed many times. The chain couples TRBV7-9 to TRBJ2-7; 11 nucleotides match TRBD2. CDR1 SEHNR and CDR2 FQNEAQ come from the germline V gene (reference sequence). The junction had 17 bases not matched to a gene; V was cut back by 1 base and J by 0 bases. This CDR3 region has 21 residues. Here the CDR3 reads CASSLVIGVGGLAESSYEQYF. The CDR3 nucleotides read TGTGCCAGCAGCTTAGTGATTGGTGTGGGGGGACTAGCGGAAAGCTCCTACGAGCAGTACTTC.

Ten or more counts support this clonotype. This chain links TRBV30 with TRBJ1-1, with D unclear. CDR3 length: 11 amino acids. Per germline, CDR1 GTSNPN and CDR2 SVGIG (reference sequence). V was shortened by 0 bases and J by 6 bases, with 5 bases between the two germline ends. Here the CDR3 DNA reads TGTGCCTGGAGTGTAAGGCCTGAAGCTTTCTTT. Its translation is CAWSVRPEAFF.

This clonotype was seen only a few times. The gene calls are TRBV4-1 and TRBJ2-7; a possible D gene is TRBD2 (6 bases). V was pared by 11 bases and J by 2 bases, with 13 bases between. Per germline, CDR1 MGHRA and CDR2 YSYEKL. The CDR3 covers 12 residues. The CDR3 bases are TGCGCCTCGGGGGAGGATACCTACGAGCAGTACTTC. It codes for CASGEDTYEQYF.

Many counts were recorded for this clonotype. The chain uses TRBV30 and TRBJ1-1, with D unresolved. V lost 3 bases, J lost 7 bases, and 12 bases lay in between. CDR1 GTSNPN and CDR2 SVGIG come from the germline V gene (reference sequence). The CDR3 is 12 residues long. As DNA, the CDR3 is TGTGCCTGGAGGCGACTTGGGTTTGAAGCTTTCTTT. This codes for CAWRRLGFEAFF.

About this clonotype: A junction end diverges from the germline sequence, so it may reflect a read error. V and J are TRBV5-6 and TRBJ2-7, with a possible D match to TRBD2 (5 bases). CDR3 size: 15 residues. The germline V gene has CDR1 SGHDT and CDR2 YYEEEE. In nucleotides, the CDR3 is TGTGCCGGCAGCTTGGGCCCCCTAGGCCCGGGGGAGCAGTACTTC. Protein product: CAGSLGPLGPGEQYF.

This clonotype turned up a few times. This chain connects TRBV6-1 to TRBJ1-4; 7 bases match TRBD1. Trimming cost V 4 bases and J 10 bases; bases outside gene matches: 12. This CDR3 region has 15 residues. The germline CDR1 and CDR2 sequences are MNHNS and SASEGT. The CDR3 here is CASSVPRQGGGKLFF. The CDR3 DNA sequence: TGTGCCAGCAGTGTACCGCGACAGGGAGGGGGAAAACTGTTTTTT.

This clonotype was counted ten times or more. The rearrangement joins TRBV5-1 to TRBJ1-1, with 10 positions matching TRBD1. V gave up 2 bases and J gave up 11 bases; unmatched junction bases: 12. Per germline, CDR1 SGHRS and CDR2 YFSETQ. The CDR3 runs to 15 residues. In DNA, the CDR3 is TGCGCCAGCAGCTTAGACAGGGGGCCTACCTCAGGTGCTTTCTTT. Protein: CASSLDRGPTSGAFF.